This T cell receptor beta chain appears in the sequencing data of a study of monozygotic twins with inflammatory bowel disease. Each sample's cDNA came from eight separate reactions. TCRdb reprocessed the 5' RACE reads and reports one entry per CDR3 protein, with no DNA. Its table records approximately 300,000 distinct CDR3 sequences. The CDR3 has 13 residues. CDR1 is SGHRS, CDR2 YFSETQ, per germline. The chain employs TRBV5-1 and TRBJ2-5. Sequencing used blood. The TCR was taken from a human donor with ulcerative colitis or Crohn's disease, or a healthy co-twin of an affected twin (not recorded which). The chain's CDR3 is CASSVDYVETQYF.